The source of this TCR beta chain is a study of CD8 T cells in Susac syndrome. The authors sequenced TCR beta from blood CD8+ and CD4+ T cells. Roughly 0.45 to 1 ug RNA was reverse transcribed with random hexamers. MiXCR, applied by TCRdb to the immunoSEQ multiplex PCR reads, yields one record per CDR3 protein. The sample records some 200,000 distinct CDR3 sequences, roughly 90% being singletons. The sample consisted of CD8+ T cells from PBMCs. The receptor was derived from a human donor with multiple sclerosis.

CDR3 in DNA: TGTGCCAGCAGTGACGCATCGGGACTAGCGGGAGGATGGAGTTACGAGCAGTACTTC. It translates to CASSDASGLAGGWSYEQYF. V gene TRBV25-1 combines with J gene TRBJ2-7, with 15 bases aligning to TRBD2. This CDR3 comprises 19 residues. Germline CDR1 reads MGHDK; CDR2 reads SYGVNS. The V segment lost 3 bases and the J segment 4 bases; nucleotides outside the gene matches: 13.